The entry below describes one T cell receptor beta chain. The V end was cut by 1 base, the J end by 0 bases, with 13 bases between. CDR1 is SGHDN and CDR2 is FVKESK in the germline V gene. The length of the CDR3 is 17 residues. This sample stems from a study of memory CD4+ T cells and cytomegalovirus serostatus. Single viable CD3+CD4+CD8-CD45RO+ cells were sorted as the memory CD4+ T cells. Donors' CMV status reflects serum IgG against pp150, pp28, p38, p52. In the study's own analysis: After removing out-of-frame reads, 2 million to 2.5 million distinct TCRbeta sequences remained. TCRdb keeps only in-frame clones here, not all; method: immunoSEQ multiplex PCR. That table supplies the V and J calls and clone size; D and trimming were determined from the DNA. The sample includes over 45,000 clones, more than 65% of them seen just once.

The source material was memory CD4+ T cells from blood. This TCR came from an adult in good health and CMV-seronegative. Some clones in this sample may be carry-over from other donors' samples. This chain connects TRBV14 to TRBJ1-3, with D unclear. Here the CDR3 reads CASSQGWGSPSGNTIYF. The CDR3 nucleotides are TGTGCCAGCAGCCAAGGGTGGGGAAGTCCCTCTGGAAACACCATATATTTT.